The 3 T cell receptor beta chains presented below share a single source sample, sequenced in a study of blood T cell repertoires in COVID-19. TCRdb's copy holds only in-frame clones and misses some; the assay was immunoSEQ multiplex PCR. The sample carries roughly 66,000 clones, about 89% recorded once. Specimen: peripheral blood. The source is a human donor in a cohort sampled during active COVID-19.

The V gene is TRBV2, the J gene TRBJ2-7; no clear D gene. V was clipped by 3 bases and J by 2 bases, with 11 bases between them. Germline V gene sequence: CDR1 SNHLY, CDR2 FYNNEI. The CDR3 covers 14 residues. The CDR3 nucleotides are TGTGCCAGCAGTGACGTTGGAACAGCCTACGAGCAGTACTTC. This codes for CASSDVGTAYEQYF. The full variable domain, in which reference TRBV2 and TRBJ2-7 provide the parts outside the CDR3, is EPEVTQTPSHQVTQMGQEVILRCVPISNHLYFYWYRQILGQKVEFLVSFYNNEISEKSEIFDDQFSVERPDGSNFTLKIRSTKLEDSAMYFCASSDVGTAYEQYFGPGTRLTVT.

The J gene is TRBJ2-3, the V gene TRBV7-3; the D is unclear. Trimming removed 0 bases from V and 6 bases from J, with 16 bases in between. Germline V gene lookup returns CDR1 SGHTA and CDR2 FQGTGA. The CDR3 is 16 residues long. This chain's CDR3 is CASSLTGSRNFDTQYF. CDR3 sequence (DNA): TGTGCCAGCAGCTTAACCGGCTCCAGGAATTTCGATACGCAGTATTTT.

The chain uses TRBV9 and TRBJ2-3; 9 nucleotides match TRBD2. Looked up from germline, CDR1 is SGDLS and CDR2 is YYNGEE. The CDR3 spans 15 residues. The J segment lost 5 bases and the V segment lost 1 base, leaving 5 bases of the junction unmatched. As DNA, the CDR3 is TGTGCCAGCAGCGTACTAGCGGGGCCGGGAGATACGCAGTATTTT. Translated, it gives CASSVLAGPGDTQYF.